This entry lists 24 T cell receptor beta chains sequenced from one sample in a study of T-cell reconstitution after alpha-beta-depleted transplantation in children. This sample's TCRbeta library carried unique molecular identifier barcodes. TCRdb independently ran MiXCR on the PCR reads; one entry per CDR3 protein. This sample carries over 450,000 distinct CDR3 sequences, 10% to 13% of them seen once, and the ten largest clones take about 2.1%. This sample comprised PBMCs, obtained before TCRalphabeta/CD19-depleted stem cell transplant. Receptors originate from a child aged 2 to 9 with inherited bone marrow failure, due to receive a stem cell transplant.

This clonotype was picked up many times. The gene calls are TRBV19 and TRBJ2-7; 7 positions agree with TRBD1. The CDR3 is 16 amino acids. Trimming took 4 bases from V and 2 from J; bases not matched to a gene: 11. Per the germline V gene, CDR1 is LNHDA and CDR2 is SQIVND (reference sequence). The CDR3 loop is CASSTQRTGYTYEQYF. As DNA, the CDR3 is TGTGCCAGTAGTACCCAAAGGACAGGCTACACCTACGAGCAGTACTTC.

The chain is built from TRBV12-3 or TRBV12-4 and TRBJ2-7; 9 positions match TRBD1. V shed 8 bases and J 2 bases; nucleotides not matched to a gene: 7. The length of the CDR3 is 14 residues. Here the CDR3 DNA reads TGTGCCAGCTCCCGGGACAGGGATGCCTACGAGCAGTACTTC. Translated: CASSRDRDAYEQYF.

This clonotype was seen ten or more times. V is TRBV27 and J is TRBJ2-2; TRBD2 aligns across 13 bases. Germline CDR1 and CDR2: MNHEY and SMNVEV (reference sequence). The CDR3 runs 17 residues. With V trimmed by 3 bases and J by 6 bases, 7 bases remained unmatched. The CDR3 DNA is TGTGCCAGCAGTTTCCGACTAGCGGGAGGAAATGCCGGGGAGCTGTTTTTT. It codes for CASSFRLAGGNAGELFF.

The CDR3 DNA follows: TGTGCCAGCAGTCCCTCTGGGGGCGTCTACAATGAGCAGTTCTTC. Encoded protein: CASSPSGGVYNEQFF. V gene TRBV6-1 combines with J gene TRBJ2-1, with TRBD1 as a possible D gene (6 bases). The germline CDR1 and CDR2 sequences are MNHNS and SASEGT. The CDR3 is 15 amino acids. Trimming left V 5 bases short and J 3 bases short, with 14 bases between.

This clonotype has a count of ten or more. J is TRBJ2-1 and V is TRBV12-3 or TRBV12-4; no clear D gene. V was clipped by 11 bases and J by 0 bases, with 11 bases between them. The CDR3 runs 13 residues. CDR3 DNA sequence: TGTGCCTGCGCGAACAGCTCCTACAATGAGCAGTTCTTC. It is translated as CACANSSYNEQFF.

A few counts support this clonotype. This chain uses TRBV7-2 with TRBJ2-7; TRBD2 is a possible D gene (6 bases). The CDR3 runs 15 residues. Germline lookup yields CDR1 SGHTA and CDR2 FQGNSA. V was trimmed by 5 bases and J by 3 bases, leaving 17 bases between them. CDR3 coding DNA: TGTGCCAGCAGCCCTGGGGGGACGGTGCACTACGAGCAGTACTTC. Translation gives CASSPGGTVHYEQYF.

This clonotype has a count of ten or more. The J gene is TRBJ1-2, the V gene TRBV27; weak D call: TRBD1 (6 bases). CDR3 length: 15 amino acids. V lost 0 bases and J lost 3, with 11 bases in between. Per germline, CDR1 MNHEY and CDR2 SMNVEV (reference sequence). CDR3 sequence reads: CASSLSGGRYYGYTF. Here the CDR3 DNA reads TGTGCCAGCAGTTTATCGGGGGGGCGGTACTATGGCTACACCTTC.

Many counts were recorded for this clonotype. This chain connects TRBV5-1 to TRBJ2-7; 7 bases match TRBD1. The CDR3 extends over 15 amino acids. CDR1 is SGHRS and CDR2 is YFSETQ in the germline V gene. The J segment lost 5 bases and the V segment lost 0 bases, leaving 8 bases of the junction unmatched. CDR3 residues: CASSLAPGQRNEQYF. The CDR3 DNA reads TGCGCCAGCAGCTTGGCCCCGGGACAGCGCAACGAGCAGTACTTC. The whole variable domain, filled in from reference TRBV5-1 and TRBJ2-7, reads KAGVTQTPRYLIKTRGQQVTLSCSPISGHRSVSWYQQTPGQGLQFLFEYFSETQRNKGNFPGRFSGRQFSNSRSEMNVSTLELGDSALYLCASSLAPGQRNEQYFGPGTRLTVT.

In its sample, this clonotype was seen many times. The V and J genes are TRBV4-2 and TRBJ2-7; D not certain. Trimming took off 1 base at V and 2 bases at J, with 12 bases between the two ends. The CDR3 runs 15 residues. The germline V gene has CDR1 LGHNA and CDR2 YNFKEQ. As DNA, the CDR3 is TGTGCCAGCAGCCAAGTGGCTGGACCCCCCTACGAGCAGTACTTC. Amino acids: CASSQVAGPPYEQYF.

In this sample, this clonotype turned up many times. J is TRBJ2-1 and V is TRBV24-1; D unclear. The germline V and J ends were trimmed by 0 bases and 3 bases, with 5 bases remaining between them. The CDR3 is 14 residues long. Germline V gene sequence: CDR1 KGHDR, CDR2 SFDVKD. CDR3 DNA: TGTGCCACCAGTGATTTGCGGCGCTACAATGAGCAGTTCTTC. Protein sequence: CATSDLRRYNEQFF.

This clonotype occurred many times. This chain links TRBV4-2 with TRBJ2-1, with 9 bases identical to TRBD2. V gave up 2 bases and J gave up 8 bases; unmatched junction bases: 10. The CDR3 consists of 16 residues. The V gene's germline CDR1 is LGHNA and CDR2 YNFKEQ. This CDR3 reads CASSQSAGGPLYEQFF. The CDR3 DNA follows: TGTGCCAGCAGCCAATCGGCGGGAGGGCCGCTATATGAGCAGTTCTTC.

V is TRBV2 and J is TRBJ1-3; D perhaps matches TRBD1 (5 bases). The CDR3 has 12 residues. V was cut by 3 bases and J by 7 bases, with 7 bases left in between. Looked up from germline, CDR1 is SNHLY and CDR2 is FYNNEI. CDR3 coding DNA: TGTGCCAGCAGTGAGGGACTCAACACCATATATTTT. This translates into CASSEGLNTIYF.

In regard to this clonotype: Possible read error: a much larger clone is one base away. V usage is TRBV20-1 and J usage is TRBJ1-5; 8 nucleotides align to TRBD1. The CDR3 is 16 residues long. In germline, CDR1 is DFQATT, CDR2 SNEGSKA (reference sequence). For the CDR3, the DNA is TGCTGTGCTCCGGGGGCAGGGGGCGTAGGCAATCAGCCCCAGCATTTT. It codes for CCAPGAGGVGNQPQHF.

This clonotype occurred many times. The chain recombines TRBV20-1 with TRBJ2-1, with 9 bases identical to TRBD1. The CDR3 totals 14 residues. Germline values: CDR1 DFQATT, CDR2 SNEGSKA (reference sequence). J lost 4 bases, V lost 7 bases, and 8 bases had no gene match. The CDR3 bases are TGCAGTGTGAGAGGACAGGGGTTATACAATGAGCAGTTCTTC. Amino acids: CSVRGQGLYNEQFF.

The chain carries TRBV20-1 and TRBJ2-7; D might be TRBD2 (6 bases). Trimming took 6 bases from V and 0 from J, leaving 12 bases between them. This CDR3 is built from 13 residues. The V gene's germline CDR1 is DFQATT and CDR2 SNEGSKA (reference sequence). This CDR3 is CSAPRDFSYEQYF. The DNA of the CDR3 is TGCAGTGCACCCCGGGACTTCTCCTACGAGCAGTACTTC.

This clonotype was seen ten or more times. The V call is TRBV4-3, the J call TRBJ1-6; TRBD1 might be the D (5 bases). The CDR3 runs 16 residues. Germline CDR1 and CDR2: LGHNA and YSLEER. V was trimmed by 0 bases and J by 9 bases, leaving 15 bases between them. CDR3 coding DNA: TGCGCCAGCAGCCAAGAGTCTGCGCCAGGGACTTCACCCCTCCACTTT. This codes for CASSQESAPGTSPLHF.

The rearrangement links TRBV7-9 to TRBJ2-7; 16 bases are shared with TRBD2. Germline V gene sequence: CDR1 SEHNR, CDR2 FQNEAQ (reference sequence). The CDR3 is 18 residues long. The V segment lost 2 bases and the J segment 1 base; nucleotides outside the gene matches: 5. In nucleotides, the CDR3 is TGTGCCAGCAGCTTACCTGGGACTAGCGGGGGGGGGTCCTACGAGCAGTACTTC. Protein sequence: CASSLPGTSGGGSYEQYF.

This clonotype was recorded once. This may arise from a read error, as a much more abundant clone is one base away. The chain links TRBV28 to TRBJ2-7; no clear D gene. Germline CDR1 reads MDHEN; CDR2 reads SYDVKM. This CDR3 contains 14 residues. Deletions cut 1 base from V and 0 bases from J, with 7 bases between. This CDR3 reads CASSLLYTSYEQYF. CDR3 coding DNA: TGTGCCAGCAGTTTATTGTACACCTCCTACGAGCAGTACTTC.

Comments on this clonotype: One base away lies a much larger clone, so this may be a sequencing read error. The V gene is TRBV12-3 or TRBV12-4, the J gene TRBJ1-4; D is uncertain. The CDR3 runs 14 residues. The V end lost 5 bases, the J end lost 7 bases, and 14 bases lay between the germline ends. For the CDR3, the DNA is TGTGCCAGCAGTACCTCTCCGTGCCGTGAAAAACTGTTTTTT. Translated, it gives CASSTSPCREKLFF.

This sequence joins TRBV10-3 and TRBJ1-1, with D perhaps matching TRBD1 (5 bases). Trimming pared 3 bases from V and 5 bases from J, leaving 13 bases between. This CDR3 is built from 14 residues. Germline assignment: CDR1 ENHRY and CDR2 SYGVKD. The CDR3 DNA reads TGTGCCATCAGTGAACAGGTCTCGGGGACTGAAGCTTTCTTT. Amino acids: CAISEQVSGTEAFF.

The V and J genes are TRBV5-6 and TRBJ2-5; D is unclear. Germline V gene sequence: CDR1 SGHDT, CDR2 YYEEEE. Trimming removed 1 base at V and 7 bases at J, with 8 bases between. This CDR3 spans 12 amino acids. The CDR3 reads CASSLTWGTQYF. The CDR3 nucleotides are TGTGCCAGCAGCTTGACGTGGGGGACCCAGTACTTC.

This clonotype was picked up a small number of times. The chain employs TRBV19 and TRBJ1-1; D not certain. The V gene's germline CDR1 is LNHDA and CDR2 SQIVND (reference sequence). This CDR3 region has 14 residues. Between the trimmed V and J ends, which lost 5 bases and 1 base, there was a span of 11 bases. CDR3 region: CASSRERGNTEAFF. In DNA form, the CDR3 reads TGTGCCAGTAGTCGGGAACGCGGGAACACTGAAGCTTTCTTT.

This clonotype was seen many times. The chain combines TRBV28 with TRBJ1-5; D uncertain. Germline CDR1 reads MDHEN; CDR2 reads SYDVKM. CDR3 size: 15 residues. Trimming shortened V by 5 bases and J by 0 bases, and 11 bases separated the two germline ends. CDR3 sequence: CASSIREYSNQPQHF. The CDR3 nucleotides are TGTGCCAGCAGTATCCGGGAGTATAGCAATCAGCCCCAGCATTTT.

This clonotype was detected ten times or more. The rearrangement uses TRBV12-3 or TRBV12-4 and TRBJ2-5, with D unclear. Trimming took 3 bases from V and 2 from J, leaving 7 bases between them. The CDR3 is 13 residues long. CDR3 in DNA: TGTGCCAGCAGTTTTAATGCACAAGAGACCCAGTACTTC. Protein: CASSFNAQETQYF.